Below, 18 T cell receptor beta chains from the same sample are listed, as sequenced in a study of CD8+CD57+ T cells in acquired aplastic anemia. Researchers used genomic DNA as the template to profile TCR beta VDJ and CDR3. Using its own MiXCR run on the reads, TCRdb lists one record per CDR3 protein. The sample lists 400,000 to 500,000 distinct CDR3 sequences; just under 70% were seen once. The sequencing input was sorted CD4+, CD8+, or CD8+CD57+ T cells (not recorded which) from PBMCs. These receptors came from a human donor in good health, serving as a control.

As concerns this clonotype: A much larger clone lies a single base off, so this may be a read error. The chain combines TRBV6-1 with TRBJ1-4, with a possible D match to TRBD1 (5 bases). V lost 3 bases and J 3 bases, leaving 17 bases between the germline ends. The CDR3 runs 17 residues. CDR1 MNHNS and CDR2 SASEGT come from the germline V gene. In nucleotides, the CDR3 is TGTGCCAGCAGTGATCTTAGTTACCTGACAGCTAATGAAAAACTGTTTTTT. It yields the protein CASSDLSYLTANEKLFF.

This clonotype has a handful of counts. This chain links TRBV19 with TRBJ2-7; TRBD1 agrees at 9 bases. The CDR3 has 16 residues. The germline V gene has CDR1 LNHDA and CDR2 SQIVND (reference sequence). Trimming cost V 4 bases and J 2 bases; bases outside gene matches: 9. The CDR3 DNA follows: TGTGCCAGTAGTAACGCGGGACAGGGAGGTACCTACGAGCAGTACTTC. Translated, it gives CASSNAGQGGTYEQYF.

At least ten counts were recorded for this clonotype. The chain's CDR3 is CASSLGISANYGYTF. The CDR3 DNA reads TGTGCCAGCAGCTTAGGGATTTCAGCTAACTATGGCTACACCTTC. The chain joins TRBV7-8 to TRBJ1-2; the D is unclear. This CDR3 contains 15 residues. Trimming shortened V by 1 base and J by 0 bases, and 9 bases separated the two germline ends. Germline CDR1 is SGHVS and CDR2 is FQNEAQ.

As regards this clonotype: One end of the junction fails to match germline, which may point to a read error. The chain joins TRBV7-9 to TRBJ2-5, with a weak D call TRBD2 (6 bases). The germline V gene encodes CDR1 SEHNR and CDR2 FQNEAQ (reference sequence). The CDR3 contains 14 residues. The CDR3 nucleotides are TGTGCCAGCAGCCAGCGGGTCCCGGGCGAGACTAATTCATTC. It yields the protein CASSQRVPGETNSF.

This clonotype has a count of ten or more. The V and J genes are TRBV5-8 and TRBJ2-1; either TRBD1 or TRBD2 may supply D (8 bases each). The ends were cut back, 0 bases at V and 8 bases at J, with 15 bases in the middle. In germline, CDR1 is SGHTS, CDR2 YDEGEE. The CDR3 is made up of 15 amino acids. CDR3 sequence (DNA): TGTGCCAGCAGCTTGGGGACAGGGCGGGAGGATGAGCAGTTCTTC. Translated, it gives CASSLGTGREDEQFF. Supplemented by reference TRBV5-8 and TRBJ2-1, the full variable domain reads EAGVTQSPTHLIKTRGQQATLRCSPISGHTSVYWYQQALGLGLQFLLWYDEGEERNRGNFPPRFSGRQFPNYSSELNVNALELEDSALYLCASSLGTGREDEQFFGPGTRLTVL.

This clonotype was counted a single time. This chain joins TRBV20-1 and TRBJ2-6, with D possibly matching TRBD1 (6 bases). Germline loops: CDR1 DFQATT, CDR2 SNEGSKA (reference sequence). Trimming shortened V by 4 bases and J by 3 bases, and 10 bases separated the two germline ends. The CDR3 covers 14 residues. CDR3 bases: TGCAGTGCTATCGCAGGGGTTGGGGCCAACGTCCTGACTTTC. The encoded protein is CSAIAGVGANVLTF.

The chain recombines TRBV20-1 with TRBJ2-3; D is uncertain. The CDR3 has 11 amino acids. V lost 3 bases and J lost 3, with 4 bases in between. Germline V lookup: CDR1 DFQATT, CDR2 SNEGSKA (reference sequence). For the CDR3, the DNA is TGCAGTGCTAGCTTGACAGATACGCAGTATTTT. Translation gives CSASLTDTQYF.

The J gene is TRBJ2-3, the V gene TRBV20-1; 8 nucleotides match TRBD2. With V trimmed by 6 bases and J by 11 bases, 13 bases remained unmatched. CDR1 and CDR2 from the germline V gene are DFQATT and SNEGSKA (reference sequence). The CDR3 has 13 residues. The CDR3 nucleotides are TGCAGTGCGATTCGGGGGGGTCAGAATGAGCAGTATTTT. Encoded protein: CSAIRGGQNEQYF.

The rearrangement joins TRBV7-8 to TRBJ1-6, with D hard to call. Trimming took 5 bases from V and 5 from J, leaving 13 bases between them. Germline CDR1 SGHVS, CDR2 FQNEAQ. The CDR3 has 15 amino acids. CDR3: CASSDSTANNSPLHF. CDR3 nucleotide sequence: TGTGCCAGCAGCGATAGTACCGCGAATAATTCACCCCTCCACTTT.

A word on this clonotype: A read error is likely, as this CDR3 ends without the conserved phenylalanine or tryptophan. Because the CDR3's place on the DNA is in doubt, the DNA is left out and the CDR3 is given as listed by TCRdb. The chain links TRBV7-9 to TRBJ2-2; TRBD1 reflects the table's D call only, with no check against the DNA. Germline lookup yields CDR1 SEHNR and CDR2 FQNEAQ (reference sequence). The length of the CDR3 is 13 amino acids, counting both ends. CDR3: CASSRPAGGNLYG.

This clonotype was seen at least ten times. J is TRBJ1-2 and V is TRBV30, with D possibly being TRBD1 (5 bases). Germline CDR1 reads GTSNPN; CDR2 reads SVGIG (reference sequence). Trimming took 2 bases from V and 1 from J, leaving 11 bases between them. CDR3 length equals 14 residues. CDR3 residues: CAWSMGPGNYGYTF. CDR3 in DNA: TGTGCCTGGAGTATGGGGCCGGGTAACTATGGCTACACCTTC.

This clonotype was observed a single time. This chain connects TRBV7-9 to TRBJ2-7; 7 positions match TRBD1. From germline, CDR1 is SEHNR and CDR2 FQNEAQ (reference sequence). The CDR3 contains 17 residues. The V segment lost 5 bases and the J segment 0 bases; nucleotides outside the gene matches: 13. The CDR3 DNA follows: TGTGCCAGCAGCCAAGGGGATTCGGGACAGTTCTCCTACGAGCAGTACTTC. Translating gives CASSQGDSGQFSYEQYF.

Concerning this clonotype itself: It is unclear where the CDR3 begins or ends on the DNA, so no DNA is shown, and the CDR3 is as TCRdb lists it. V is TRBV7-8 and J is TRBJ2-7; TRBD2, the D gene given by the table, was not confirmed from the DNA. Germline CDR1 SGHVS, CDR2 FQNEAQ. The CDR3 is 14 residues long, ends included. CDR3 sequence reads: CASSWVGGDEQYFF.

Only a few counts were recorded for this clonotype. A much larger clone sits a single nucleotide away, making a read error possible. The chain combines TRBV7-2 with TRBJ1-1; D is uncertain. Germline V gene sequence: CDR1 SGHTA, CDR2 FQGNSA. This CDR3 has 14 residues. The CDR3 is CASSQDTRNTEASF. The CDR3 DNA reads TGCGCCAGCAGCCAAGATACCCGGAACACTGAAGCTTCCTTT.

As concerns this clonotype: Mismatch with germline at one junction end may stem from a read error. The V call is TRBV15, the J call TRBJ1-1; D is uncertain. This CDR3 region has 15 residues. CDR1 is LNHNV, CDR2 YYDKDF, per germline (reference sequence). CDR3 sequence reads: CASSCPVRTNTEAFF. CDR3 nucleotides: TGTGCCAGCAGCTGCCCTGTACGTACGAACACTGAAGCTTTCTTT. Drawing the rest from reference TRBV15 and TRBJ1-1, the complete variable domain is DAMVIQNPRYQVTQFGKPVTLSCSQTLNHNVMYWYQQKSSQAPKLLFHYYDKDFNNEADTPDNFQSRRPNTSFCFLDIRSPGLGDTAMYLCASSCPVRTNTEAFFGQGTRLTVV.

As to this clonotype: Sequence at one end of the junction differs from germline and may be a read error. V gene TRBV12-3 or TRBV12-4 combines with J gene TRBJ2-5; D is unclear. This CDR3 comprises 14 residues. The CDR3 bases are TGTGCCAGCAGCTTAGGGCAGGACCAAGAGACCCAGTACTTC. Protein product: CASSLGQDQETQYF.

In regard to this clonotype: In this CDR3 the conserved last residue, phenylalanine or tryptophan, is missing, so a read error is likely. The DNA is omitted, as the CDR3 cannot be located on it reliably, and the CDR3 follows TCRdb's listing. V gene TRBV7-3 combines with J gene TRBJ2-1; TRBD2 was called by the table and not checked on the DNA. Germline values: CDR1 SGHTA, CDR2 FQGTGA. Ends included, the CDR3 has 12 residues. The CDR3 sequence is CASSLVPDGGRL.

Comments on this clonotype: The DNA is omitted, as the CDR3 cannot be located on it reliably, and the CDR3 follows TCRdb's listing. V and J are TRBV7-2 and TRBJ2-5; the D call TRBD1 from the table was never checked on the DNA. From its first to its last residue, the CDR3 has 18 amino acids. CDR1 SGHTA and CDR2 FQGNSA come from the germline V gene. The CDR3 is CASSSPGRVEAFFETQYF.